This TCR beta chain was captured in a study of T-cell reconstitution after alpha-beta-depleted transplantation in children. General study results and limits: The study reportedly traced alpha-beta T cells about two months after transplant to several hundred expanded graft clones. Newly generated T cells supplied most T-cell counts and diversity one year post-transplant. In some patients, recipient T cells and intrathymic progenitors surviving conditioning explained high day-60 diversity.

This CDR3 contains 16 residues. Germline V gene sequence: CDR1 MNHNS, CDR2 SASEGT. V trimming: 8 bases; J trimming: 0 bases; junction bases outside the gene matches: 9. Unique molecular identifiers featured in how the TCRbeta library was prepared. TCRdb re-derived calls from the PCR reads in MiXCR, one entry per CDR3 protein. The sample shows about 580,000 distinct CDR3 sequences, 20% to 30% of them seen only once. This clonotype was picked up a small number of times. Its cognate antigen is unknown. The chain links TRBV6-1 to TRBJ1-5; TRBD1 matches at 8 bases. The sample in question was PBMCs, obtained before TCRalphabeta/CD19-depleted stem cell transplant. The sequence was collected from a boy under two years old with Wiskott-Aldrich syndrome, due to receive a stem cell transplant. The CDR3 coding sequence is TGTGCCAGCCGAGGAGCGGGACAGGATAGCAATCAGCCCCAGCATTTT. It yields the protein CASRGAGQDSNQPQHF.